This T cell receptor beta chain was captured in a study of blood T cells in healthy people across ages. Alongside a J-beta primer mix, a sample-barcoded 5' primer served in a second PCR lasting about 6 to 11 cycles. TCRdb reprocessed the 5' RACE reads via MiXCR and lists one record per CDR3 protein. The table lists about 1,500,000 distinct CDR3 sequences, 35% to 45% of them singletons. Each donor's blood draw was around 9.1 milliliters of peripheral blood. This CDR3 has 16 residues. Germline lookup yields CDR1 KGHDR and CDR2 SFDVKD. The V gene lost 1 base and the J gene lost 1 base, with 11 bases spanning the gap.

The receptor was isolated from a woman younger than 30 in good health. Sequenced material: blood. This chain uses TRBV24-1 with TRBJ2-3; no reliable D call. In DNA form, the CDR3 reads TGTGCCACCAGTGATTTCTCCGCGACGGGCACAGATACGCAGTATTTT. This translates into CATSDFSATGTDTQYF.